Following are 6 T cell receptor beta chains from one sample sequenced in a study of T cell repertoires in aging, cancer and after chemotherapy. The template was genomic DNA from peripheral blood, not RNA. Rearranged V-D-J TRB sequences were amplified with a mixed TRB-A/B primer pool. TCRdb processed the multiplex PCR reads anew with MiXCR; each CDR3 protein has one entry. The data show about 17,000 distinct CDR3 sequences, with 50% seen just once and about 10% held by the top ten. The sequencing sample was made of blood. The origin of the receptors is a human donor in good health.

The chain carries TRBV27 and TRBJ2-5; 15 bases align to TRBD2. V was clipped by 6 bases and J by 2 bases; unmatched bases: 4. CDR3 length: 16 residues. Germline V gene data show CDR1 as MNHEY and CDR2 as SMNVEV (reference sequence). DNA for the CDR3: TGTGCCAGCAGGGGACTAGCGGGAGGCCAGCAAGAGACCCAGTACTTC. It specifies CASRGLAGGQQETQYF.

The chain joins TRBV19 to TRBJ2-1; 11 bases are shared with TRBD2. Per the germline V gene, CDR1 is LNHDA and CDR2 is SQIVND (reference sequence). The CDR3 length is 15 residues. Trimming cost V 7 bases and J 4 bases; bases outside gene matches: 6. The CDR3 coding sequence is TGTGCCAGTACCCAGGGACTAGCGGTTTACAATGAGCAGTTCTTC. The encoded protein is CASTQGLAVYNEQFF.

The chain links TRBV6-5 to TRBJ2-1; 10 nucleotides line up with TRBD2. Germline V gene sequence: CDR1 MNHEY, CDR2 SVGAGI. Germline trimming cut 5 bases from V and 3 bases from J; bases unmatched to any gene: 7. The CDR3 has 16 amino acids. CDR3: CASSRGTSDFYNEQFF. The CDR3 coding sequence is TGTGCCAGCAGTAGGGGGACTAGCGACTTCTACAATGAGCAGTTCTTC.

Only a few counts were recorded for this clonotype. The chain carries TRBV30 and TRBJ2-7; maybe TRBD1 (5 bases). The CDR3 is made up of 11 amino acids. V was cut by 1 base and J by 5 bases, with 6 bases left in between. Germline CDR1 is GTSNPN and CDR2 is SVGIG (reference sequence). CDR3 residues: CAWSARDEQYF. For the CDR3, the DNA is TGTGCCTGGAGTGCCAGGGACGAGCAGTACTTC. Drawing the rest from reference TRBV30 and TRBJ2-7, the complete variable domain is SQTIHQWPATLVQPVGSPLSLECTVEGTSNPNLYWYRQAAGRGLQLLFYSVGIGQISSEVPQNLSASRPQDRQFILSSKKLLLSDSGFYLCAWSARDEQYFGPGTRLTVT.

This clonotype is medium-sized by share. V and J are TRBV29-1 and TRBJ2-7; D call uncertain. Germline CDR1 reads SQVTM; CDR2 reads ANQGSEA. This CDR3 has 13 residues. The V end was cut by 7 bases, the J end by 5 bases, with 18 bases between. CDR3 nucleotides: TGCAGCGCCACACCCATGGGCCCAAACGAGCAGTACTTC. It is translated as CSATPMGPNEQYF.

This clonotype turned up a few times. V is TRBV29-1 and J is TRBJ1-1; D remains unclear. The germline gives CDR1 SQVTM, CDR2 ANQGSEA. Trimming removed 6 bases from V and 3 bases from J, with 11 bases in between. The length of the CDR3 is 12 residues. The CDR3 spells CSVVRWDTEAFF. CDR3 sequence (DNA): TGCAGCGTCGTAAGGTGGGACACTGAAGCTTTCTTT.